Presented here are 9 T cell receptor beta chains from one specimen sequenced in a study of human T cells and chemical hapten exposure. Time point described: patch test 2, 6 weeks after DPC sensitization. Treatment denoted: therapeutic diphenylcyclopropenone sensitization with weekly scalp DPC. MiXCR, applied by TCRdb to the RACE reads, yields one record per CDR3 protein. Of over 40,000 distinct CDR3 sequences listed, less than 4% are singletons. The sequencing here drew on whole blood, taken in connection with sensitization to the hapten diphenylcyclopropenone (DPC). The receptors were gathered from a man aged 35 to 55 with alopecia areata. Some clones in this sample may be carry-over from other donors' samples.

This clonotype showed up just a few times. This chain links TRBV5-1 with TRBJ2-5; D is ambiguous. Between the trimmed V and J ends, which lost 5 bases and 2 bases, there was a span of 7 bases. Germline CDR1 reads SGHRS; CDR2 reads YFSETQ. CDR3 length: 12 residues. This chain's CDR3 is CASSPNQETQYF. The CDR3, as DNA: TGCGCCAGCAGTCCAAATCAAGAGACCCAGTACTTC.

This clonotype was detected ten times or more. This chain uses TRBV9 with TRBJ2-7; perhaps TRBD2 as D (6 bases). Germline CDR1 is SGDLS and CDR2 is YYNGEE. V dropped 1 base and J dropped 7 bases, with 15 bases sitting between them. This CDR3 is 14 amino acids long. CDR3 protein: CASSVFGGTGEQYF. The DNA for the CDR3 is TGTGCCAGCAGCGTATTCGGCGGGACGGGGGAGCAGTACTTC.

This clonotype was seen at least ten times. CDR3 amino acids: CSATLEFEQYF. CDR3 DNA: TGCAGTGCAACTCTAGAGTTCGAGCAGTACTTC. V is TRBV20-1 and J is TRBJ2-7; D is ambiguous. The V end lost 6 bases, the J end lost 6 bases, and 12 bases lay between the germline ends. CDR1 and CDR2 (germline): DFQATT, SNEGSKA (reference sequence). CDR3 length: 11 amino acids.

This clonotype was seen ten or more times. The chain links TRBV28 to TRBJ2-7; 10 bases match TRBD1. Germline-derived CDR1 and CDR2 are MDHEN and SYDVKM. V dropped 7 bases and J dropped 2; count of bases not matched to a gene: 14. This CDR3 has 17 residues. In nucleotides, the CDR3 is TGTGCCAGCACCCAATCTACCGGGACAGGGGATCCCTACGAGCAGTACTTC. Protein: CASTQSTGTGDPYEQYF.

At least ten counts were recorded for this clonotype. This rearrangement joins TRBV7-2 to TRBJ2-5, with TRBD1 matching over 7 bases. The germline gives CDR1 SGHTA, CDR2 FQGNSA. J lost 2 bases, V lost 2 bases, and 5 bases had no gene match. CDR3 length: 15 amino acids. The CDR3 reads CASSLYMGQQETQYF. The CDR3 bases are TGTGCCAGCAGCTTATACATGGGACAGCAAGAGACCCAGTACTTC.

Many counts were recorded for this clonotype. The V gene is TRBV11-1, the J gene TRBJ2-2; TRBD2 agrees at 7 bases. CDR1 is SGHAT, CDR2 FQDESV, per germline (reference sequence). Trimming took 1 base from V and 0 from J; bases not matched to a gene: 11. This CDR3 has 19 amino acids. CDR3 in DNA: TGTGCCAGCAGCTTAGGGGCGGGAGCTTATCTCTCGAACACCGGGGAGCTGTTTTTT. It is translated as CASSLGAGAYLSNTGELFF.

This clonotype was seen only a few times. This chain joins TRBV27 and TRBJ2-5; no reliable D call. Germline CDR1 MNHEY, CDR2 SMNVEV (reference sequence). This CDR3 region has 12 residues. V lost 6 bases and J 1 base, leaving 6 bases between the germline ends. CDR3 nucleotide sequence: TGTGCCAGCAGGGGTCCCCAAGAGACCCAGTACTTC. As protein: CASRGPQETQYF.

This clonotype occurred a few times. The V call is TRBV19, the J call TRBJ1-1; TRBD1 is a possible D gene (5 bases). Germline-derived CDR1 and CDR2 are LNHDA and SQIVND (reference sequence). This CDR3 is 15 amino acids long. Trimming left V 3 bases short and J 4 bases short, with 15 bases between. The chain's CDR3 is CASSMEGRVATEAFF. DNA of the CDR3: TGTGCCAGTAGTATGGAGGGCAGGGTGGCCACTGAAGCTTTCTTT.

By sample fraction, this clonotype is medium-sized. J is TRBJ2-7 and V is TRBV27, with 8 bases matching TRBD2. Germline V CDR1 and CDR2: MNHEY, SMNVEV (reference sequence). The CDR3 extends over 14 amino acids. V lost 3 bases and J lost 5; bases outside the gene matches: 6. DNA of the CDR3: TGTGCCAGCAGTTTTGGCCCGGGGGGGAACGAGCAGTACTTC. Encoded protein: CASSFGPGGNEQYF.